This T cell receptor beta chain was documented in a study of T cell repertoires in cytomegalovirus infection. Turning to the study itself: Through public TCR beta signatures, both CMV infection and matching HLA type were indicated. Study-wide results and limits: In two of eight donors, the top clonotype was HLA-C-restricted CMV-specific. Summed frequency of shared TCR beta families picked out CMV carriers who also had the relevant HLA.

The CDR3 is made up of 15 amino acids. V lost 3 bases and J 7 bases, leaving 16 bases between the germline ends. CDR1 and CDR2 (germline): KGHSH, LQKENI. As to this clonotype: Its antigen is currently unknown.

TCRdb fed the reads into MiXCR, producing one record per CDR3 protein. The table includes fewer than 950,000 distinct CDR3 sequences, around a third detected once. This receptor was taken from a human donor in good health (CMV status not recorded). Some clones in this sample may be carry-over from other donors' samples. The chain has TRBV18 and TRBJ1-5; maybe TRBD1 (5 bases). The sequences come from cultured CD8+ T cells from PBMCs, collected from culture after CMV antigen stimulation. The CDR3 reads CASSPGPYSEQPQHF. DNA of the CDR3: TGTGCCAGCTCACCGGGACCATACTCTGAGCAGCCCCAGCATTTT. Combining the CDR3 with reference TRBV18 and TRBJ1-5 gives the whole variable domain NAGVMQNPRHLVRRRGQEARLRCSPMKGHSHVYWYRQLPEEGLKFMVYLQKENIIDESGMPKERFSAEFPKEGPSILRIQQVVRGDSAAYFCASSPGPYSEQPQHFGDGTRLSIL.